This entry lists 13 T cell receptor beta chains sequenced from one sample in a study of stem cell transplantation in POMP-related autoinflammatory disease. The method was immunoSEQ multiplex PCR; TCRdb's version includes in-frame clones alone and lacks a portion of them. Of roughly 6,400 clones in the sample, around four fifths are singletons; the top ten hold roughly 4.5%. Sequencing used a CXCR5-defined cell subset from PBMCs. These receptors were obtained from a human donor in good health.

The rearrangement uses TRBV18 and TRBJ2-4; a weak D match, TRBD2 (6 bases). Per the germline V gene, CDR1 is KGHSH and CDR2 is LQKENI. V was cut by 2 bases and J by 1 base, with 21 bases left in between. The CDR3 sequence is 19 residues long. CDR3 sequence reads: CASSPVAPRREGAKNIQYF. The CDR3 DNA sequence: TGTGCCAGCTCACCAGTAGCACCTAGGCGGGAAGGCGCCAAAAACATTCAGTACTTC.

A few counts support this clone. The CDR3 loop is CAWNSGEDQPQHF. CDR3 DNA sequence: TGTGCCTGGAATAGCGGAGAGGATCAGCCCCAGCATTTT. V and J are TRBV30 and TRBJ1-5; the D is unclear. The V gene lost 4 bases and the J gene lost 5 bases, with 12 bases spanning the gap. This CDR3 contains 13 residues. Germline V gene data show CDR1 as GTSNPN and CDR2 as SVGIG (reference sequence).

The chain is built from TRBV19 and TRBJ2-1, with TRBD2 matching 11 bases. The CDR3 sequence is 14 residues long. V dropped 10 bases and J dropped 8; count of bases not matched to a gene: 10. The V gene's germline CDR1 is LNHDA and CDR2 SQIVND (reference sequence). In nucleotides, the CDR3 is TGTGCCACGGCCGGGCTAGCGGGGGGCCATGAGCAGTTCTTC. Amino acids: CATAGLAGGHEQFF. Looking up the rest from reference TRBV19 and TRBJ2-1 gives the full variable domain: DGGITQSPKYLFRKEGQNVTLSCEQNLNHDAMYWYRQDPGQGLRLIYYSQIVNDFQKGDIAEGYSVSREKKESFPLTVTSAQKNPTAFYLCATAGLAGGHEQFFGPGTRLTVL.

This rearrangement joins TRBV5-1 to TRBJ1-3, with D unclear. Trimming removed 0 bases from V and 2 bases from J, with 0 bases in between. Looked up from germline, CDR1 is SGHRS and CDR2 is YFSETQ. This CDR3 spans 12 amino acids. The CDR3 region has the DNA TGCGCCAGCAGCTTGGCTGGAAACACCATATATTTT. Translating it yields CASSLAGNTIYF. Using reference TRBV5-1 and TRBJ1-3 for the parts outside the CDR3, the full variable domain is KAGVTQTPRYLIKTRGQQVTLSCSPISGHRSVSWYQQTPGQGLQFLFEYFSETQRNKGNFPGRFSGRQFSNSRSEMNVSTLELGDSALYLCASSLAGNTIYFGEGSWLTVV.

V is TRBV5-6 and J is TRBJ2-3; D is tentatively TRBD1 or TRBD2 (6 bases each). CDR3 length: 18 residues. CDR1 and CDR2 from the germline V gene are SGHDT and YYEEEE. Trimming removed 3 bases at V and 3 bases at J, with 23 bases between. The CDR3: CASSYTEGGLPLTDTQYF. In nucleotides, the CDR3 is TGTGCCAGCAGCTATACCGAAGGGGGGCTCCCCCTTACAGATACGCAGTATTTT.

CDR3 sequence (DNA): TGCGCCAGCAGCTTATCTGGGCCATCCTATGGCTACACCTTC. Translated: CASSLSGPSYGYTF. This chain connects TRBV5-1 to TRBJ1-2; D gene ambiguous. Germline V gene sequence: CDR1 SGHRS, CDR2 YFSETQ. The CDR3 runs to 14 residues. V gave up 2 bases and J gave up 4 bases, with 12 bases separating them.

The sample holds one count of this clone. The chain recombines TRBV16 with TRBJ2-2, with D possibly TRBD1 on 6 matching bases. The CDR3 is 14 residues long. Germline V gene data show CDR1 as KGHSY and CDR2 as FQNENV. Trimming removed 6 bases at V and 5 bases at J, with 13 bases between. The CDR3 region has the DNA TGTGCCAGCAGTCGTGAAACAGGGACCGGGGAGCTGTTTTTT. It yields the protein CASSRETGTGELFF.

The rearrangement uses TRBV29-1 and TRBJ1-1; D ambiguous. The V gene lost 4 bases and the J gene lost 8 bases, with 20 bases spanning the gap. The CDR3 sequence is 14 residues long. Germline loops: CDR1 SQVTM, CDR2 ANQGSEA. The CDR3 sequence is CSVARLDPGSEAFF. The CDR3 DNA is TGCAGCGTTGCGAGGTTGGACCCAGGAAGCGAAGCTTTCTTT.

This clone was seen a single time. The CDR3 DNA reads TGTGCCAGCAGCTTATTTCGGGGGACGGGTGGCTACACCTTC. This sequence encodes CASSLFRGTGGYTF. The rearrangement uses TRBV11-2 and TRBJ1-2, with a tentative D call TRBD1 (5 bases). Trimming removed 2 bases at V and 7 bases at J, with 14 bases between. Germline loops: CDR1 SGHAT, CDR2 FQNNGV. The CDR3 sequence is 14 residues long.

This chain connects TRBV6-1 to TRBJ2-1; D is uncertain. V dropped 0 bases and J dropped 9 bases, with 6 bases sitting between them. The CDR3 totals 12 residues. CDR1 is MNHNS, CDR2 SASEGT, per germline. CDR3 coding DNA: TGTGCCAGCAGTGAAGCAGGGTTTGAGCAGTTCTTC. This codes for CASSEAGFEQFF.

This clone has a handful of counts. V and J are TRBV7-3 and TRBJ1-3, with a possible D match to TRBD1 (6 bases). CDR1 is SGHTA and CDR2 is FQGTGA in the germline V gene. V lost 2 bases, J lost 7 bases, and 9 bases lay in between. The CDR3 runs to 13 residues. The CDR3 nucleotides read TGTGCCAGCAGCTTAGGAGGGGGTAACACCATATATTTT. The encoded protein is CASSLGGGNTIYF. The variable domain in full, completed from reference TRBV7-3 and TRBJ1-3, reads GAGVSQTPSNKVTEKGKYVELRCDPISGHTALYWYRQSLGQGPEFLIYFQGTGAADDSGLPNDRFFAVRPEGSVSTLKIQRTERGDSAVYLCASSLGGGNTIYFGEGSWLTVV.

The chain employs TRBV11-2 and TRBJ1-4; the D is unclear. The CDR3 loop spans 15 amino acids. The germline gives CDR1 SGHAT, CDR2 FQNNGV. V dropped 5 bases and J dropped 8 bases, with 18 bases sitting between them. For the CDR3, the DNA is TGTGCCAGCAGCCCCCCCGGGAAGGGATGGGAAAAACTGTTTTTT. This codes for CASSPPGKGWEKLFF.

The chain combines TRBV30 with TRBJ2-3, with a tentative D call TRBD2 (6 bases). The germline V and J ends were trimmed by 0 bases and 7 bases, with 17 bases remaining between them. The CDR3 is 15 residues long. Germline V gene lookup returns CDR1 GTSNPN and CDR2 SVGIG (reference sequence). The DNA for the CDR3 is TGTGCCTGGAGTGTACTGGGACTTATGGGGAATACGCAGTATTTT. Its protein is CAWSVLGLMGNTQYF.